The 26 T cell receptor beta chains below all came from one sample that was sequenced in a study of blood T cell repertoires in COVID-19. Sequencing used immunoSEQ multiplex PCR; TCRdb keeps in-frame clones, though not all of them. The sample lists about 170,000 clones, approximately 80% occurring once. The specimen was peripheral blood. Source of these receptors: a woman of 80 years or more with COVID-19, enrolled during active disease.

The chain combines TRBV19 with TRBJ1-4, with 10 bases lining up with TRBD1. The germline gives CDR1 LNHDA, CDR2 SQIVND (reference sequence). Germline trimming cut 5 bases from V and 8 bases from J; bases unmatched to any gene: 8. The CDR3 is 15 residues long. In DNA form, the CDR3 reads TGTGCCAGTAGTTCCCGGGACAGGGGACTCGAAAAACTGTTTTTT. Translating gives CASSSRDRGLEKLFF.

This clone was counted between two and nine times. V and J are TRBV3-1 (or the pseudogene TRBV3-2) and TRBJ2-4; 7 bases line up with TRBD1. Germline V gene lookup returns CDR1 LGHDT and CDR2 YNNKEL (reference sequence). The CDR3 consists of 13 residues. Losses at the gene ends were 0 bases for V and 11 bases for J; bases not matched to a gene: 4. CDR3 nucleotides: TGTGCCAGCAGCCAAGACGAGGGGGCTCTTCAGTACTTC. Translation: CASSQDEGALQYF.

This clone was detected a few times. CDR3 coding DNA: TGTGCCAGCAGCCTTCCGGGATCTGGGATCAGGGAGCTGTTTTTT. Amino acids: CASSLPGSGIRELFF. This sequence joins TRBV11-2 and TRBJ2-2; tentative D call: TRBD2 (5 bases). CDR3 size: 15 residues. The germline V and J ends were trimmed by 5 bases and 9 bases, with 19 bases remaining between them. Germline-derived CDR1 and CDR2 are SGHAT and FQNNGV. Full variable domain (missing parts from reference TRBV11-2 and TRBJ2-2): EAGVAQSPRYKIIEKRQSVAFWCNPISGHATLYWYQQILGQGPKLLIQFQNNGVVDDSQLPKDRFSAERLKGVDSTLKIQPAKLEDSAVYLCASSLPGSGIRELFFGEGSRLTVL.

This clone was recorded a few times. V gene TRBV5-1 combines with J gene TRBJ1-6; D is undetermined. Germline V gives CDR1 SGHRS, CDR2 YFSETQ. The CDR3 totals 16 residues. With 0 bases removed from V and 5 bases from J, the gap between germline ends came to 12 bases. The CDR3: CASSLGWTGNNSPLHF. Written as DNA, the CDR3 is TGCGCCAGCAGCTTGGGATGGACGGGGAATAATTCACCCCTCCACTTT.

The chain links TRBV13 to TRBJ2-3, with D tentatively TRBD1 (5 bases). V lost 7 bases, J lost 1 base, and 12 bases lay in between. The CDR3 has 14 amino acids. Germline CDR1 PRHDT, CDR2 FYEKMQ (reference sequence). The CDR3 bases are TGTGCCAGCACGCCCCGACAGCGCACAGATACGCAGTATTTT. As protein: CASTPRQRTDTQYF.

The V call is TRBV2, the J call TRBJ1-2, with 9 bases that match TRBD1. The J segment lost 0 bases and the V segment lost 8 bases, leaving 10 bases of the junction unmatched. The germline V gene encodes CDR1 SNHLY and CDR2 FYNNEI. The CDR3 is 16 residues long. The CDR3 coding sequence is TGTGCCAGCGGCGCTCTCGGGACAGGGCCTAACTATGGCTACACCTTC. It codes for CASGALGTGPNYGYTF. The variable domain in full, completed from reference TRBV2 and TRBJ1-2, reads EPEVTQTPSHQVTQMGQEVILRCVPISNHLYFYWYRQILGQKVEFLVSFYNNEISEKSEIFDDQFSVERPDGSNFTLKIRSTKLEDSAMYFCASGALGTGPNYGYTFGSGTRLTVV.

With respect to this clone: Distinct nucleotide sequences in the sample also encode this CDR3. V is TRBV5-1 and J is TRBJ1-3; D is perhaps TRBD1 (6 bases). This CDR3 region has 14 residues. The germline CDR1 and CDR2 sequences are SGHRS and YFSETQ. The V end lost 4 bases, the J end lost 0 bases, and 8 bases lay between the germline ends. The CDR3 bases are TGCGCCAGCAGCCCGGACAGCTCTGGAAACACCATATATTTT. It specifies CASSPDSSGNTIYF.

The chain carries TRBV5-1 and TRBJ1-1; 7 nucleotides align to TRBD1. The germline gives CDR1 SGHRS, CDR2 YFSETQ. The CDR3 covers 17 residues. V gave up 3 bases and J gave up 7 bases; unmatched junction bases: 18. This chain's CDR3 is CASSSTGDRHQGGEAFF. Written as DNA, the CDR3 is TGCGCCAGCAGCTCAACCGGGGACAGACACCAAGGGGGTGAAGCTTTCTTT.

The rearrangement joins TRBV12-3 or TRBV12-4 to TRBJ2-3; D is ambiguous. The germline V and J ends were trimmed by 8 bases and 4 bases, with 7 bases remaining between them. The CDR3 runs 11 residues. CDR3 sequence: CASRRADTQYF. CDR3 in DNA: TGTGCCAGCCGTCGGGCAGATACGCAGTATTTT.

This clone was counted a few times. The rearrangement links TRBV18 to TRBJ1-2, with 8 bases fitting TRBD1. CDR3 size: 13 residues. Germline V lookup: CDR1 KGHSH, CDR2 LQKENI. V lost 8 bases, J lost 4 bases, and 6 bases stayed unmatched. The CDR3: CASAGQEGYGYTF. The CDR3 nucleotides are TGTGCCAGCGCGGGACAGGAGGGCTATGGCTACACCTTC.

J is TRBJ2-1 and V is TRBV3-1 (or the pseudogene TRBV3-2); tentative D call: TRBD2 (5 bases). Deletions cut 4 bases from V and 3 bases from J, with 13 bases between. The CDR3 has 15 amino acids. Looked up from germline, CDR1 is LGHDT and CDR2 is YNNKEL (reference sequence). The CDR3 sequence: CASSRSDRDYNEQFF. Written as DNA, the CDR3 is TGTGCCAGCAGCCGTTCGGACCGGGACTACAATGAGCAGTTCTTC.

The chain is built from TRBV6-6 and TRBJ1-4; D possibly corresponds to TRBD1 (5 bases). CDR3 size: 15 residues. Between the trimmed V and J ends, which lost 7 bases and 4 bases, there was a span of 16 bases. Looked up from germline, CDR1 is MNHNY and CDR2 is SVGAGI (reference sequence). The CDR3 nucleotides are TGTGCCAGCACCGTTCAGGGAAGACGTAATGAAAAACTGTTTTTT. Amino acid sequence: CASTVQGRRNEKLFF.

V and J are TRBV2 and TRBJ1-3; D is ambiguous. Germline CDR1 and CDR2: SNHLY and FYNNEI. V lost 3 bases to trimming and J lost 2 bases, with 2 bases between them. The CDR3 contains 12 residues. This CDR3 is CASSDAGNTIYF. CDR3 coding DNA: TGTGCCAGCAGTGACGCTGGAAACACCATATATTTT.

This clone came up a few times. The V call is TRBV7-9, the J call TRBJ2-1; D remains ambiguous. The CDR3 contains 11 residues. Germline CDR1 reads SEHNR; CDR2 reads FQNEAQ (reference sequence). Trimming took 7 bases from V and 9 from J, leaving 10 bases between them. This chain's CDR3 is CASTRFGEQFF. CDR3 bases: TGTGCCAGCACCCGGTTCGGTGAGCAGTTCTTC.

J is TRBJ2-7 and V is TRBV3-1 (or the pseudogene TRBV3-2); 8 bases map to TRBD2. The CDR3 contains 15 residues. The junction had 7 bases not matched to a gene; V was cut back by 6 bases and J by 0 bases. CDR1 LGHDT and CDR2 YNNKEL come from the germline V gene (reference sequence). CDR3 coding DNA: TGTGCCAGCAGTAGCGCCGGGACTAGCTCCTACGAGCAGTACTTC. Residues: CASSSAGTSSYEQYF.

This chain joins TRBV5-1 and TRBJ1-4, with TRBD1 matching over 10 bases. Losses at the gene ends were 4 bases for V and 0 bases for J; bases not matched to a gene: 9. CDR3 length equals 18 residues. Germline V CDR1 and CDR2: SGHRS, YFSETQ. The CDR3 nucleotides are TGCGCCAGCAGCCTATCCGGGACAGGGGAGGCAACTAATGAAAAACTGTTTTTT. Translating gives CASSLSGTGEATNEKLFF. Supplemented by reference TRBV5-1 and TRBJ1-4, the full variable domain reads KAGVTQTPRYLIKTRGQQVTLSCSPISGHRSVSWYQQTPGQGLQFLFEYFSETQRNKGNFPGRFSGRQFSNSRSEMNVSTLELGDSALYLCASSLSGTGEATNEKLFFGSGTQLSVL.

As DNA, the CDR3 is TGTGCCAGCTCACCGGGGACAGGGGCTGCGGCCTATGGCTACACCTTC. It encodes CASSPGTGAAAYGYTF. This chain uses TRBV18 with TRBJ1-2; 10 nucleotides agree with TRBD1. This CDR3 is 16 amino acids long. Germline assignment: CDR1 KGHSH and CDR2 LQKENI. The ends lost 3 bases at V and 4 bases at J; junction bases unmatched: 8.

The chain employs TRBV9 and TRBJ2-1; 13 bases agree with TRBD2. Unmatched junction bases numbered 12, after V lost 3 bases and J lost 9 bases. The CDR3 has 17 amino acids. The germline V gene encodes CDR1 SGDLS and CDR2 YYNGEE. The CDR3 DNA sequence: TGTGCCAGCAGCGCAGCCACCGGGACTAGCGGGGAGGGTGAGCAGTTCTTC. Translation: CASSAATGTSGEGEQFF.

The genes are TRBV5-4 and TRBJ1-1; D gene unclear. The CDR3 runs to 13 residues. The germline V gene encodes CDR1 SGHNT and CDR2 YYREEE (reference sequence). V lost 1 base and J 6 bases, leaving 10 bases between the germline ends. In nucleotides, the CDR3 is TGTGCCAGCAGCTTGAAAACCAGGTCTGAAGCTTTCTTT. Protein product: CASSLKTRSEAFF. Using reference TRBV5-4 and TRBJ1-1 for the parts outside the CDR3, the full variable domain is ETGVTQSPTHLIKTRGQQVTLRCSSQSGHNTVSWYQQALGQGPQFIFQYYREEENGRGNFPPRFSGLQFPNYSSELNVNALELDDSALYLCASSLKTRSEAFFGQGTRLTVV.

The rearrangement joins TRBV7-2 to TRBJ2-5; 11 nucleotides agree with TRBD2. CDR3 length: 17 amino acids. Per germline, CDR1 SGHTA and CDR2 FQGNSA. V gave up 2 bases and J gave up 0 bases; unmatched junction bases: 5. CDR3 amino acids: CASSLLAGGTYQETQYF. DNA of the CDR3: TGTGCCAGCAGCTTATTAGCGGGGGGGACGTACCAAGAGACCCAGTACTTC.

Written as DNA, the CDR3 is TGTGCCAGCAGCCGACTAGGGACCTACGAGCAGTACTTC. Its translation is CASSRLGTYEQYF. The chain combines TRBV5-8 with TRBJ2-7; D perhaps matches TRBD2 (6 bases). The CDR3 covers 13 residues. V lost 4 bases, J lost 2 bases, and 10 bases lay in between. Germline V lookup: CDR1 SGHTS, CDR2 YDEGEE.

V and J are TRBV5-4 and TRBJ1-2, with 8 positions matching TRBD1. After removal of 4 bases from V and 5 bases from J, the junction contained 10 bases not matched to a gene. Germline-derived CDR1 and CDR2 are SGHNT and YYREEE (reference sequence). CDR3 length equals 15 residues. CDR3 nucleotide sequence: TGTGCCAGCAGCGCGCCGGGACAGGAAGTTTATGGCTACACCTTC. Its translation: CASSAPGQEVYGYTF.

V gene TRBV19 combines with J gene TRBJ2-1; no reliable D call. Germline lookup yields CDR1 LNHDA and CDR2 SQIVND (reference sequence). This CDR3 has 14 residues. V lost 6 bases and J 1 base, leaving 10 bases between the germline ends. CDR3 residues: CASRPSVSYNEQFF. As DNA, the CDR3 is TGTGCCAGTAGGCCGAGTGTGTCCTACAATGAGCAGTTCTTC.

The chain carries TRBV28 and TRBJ1-1; tentative D call: TRBD1 (6 bases). Germline values: CDR1 MDHEN, CDR2 SYDVKM. CDR3 length equals 14 residues. With 2 bases removed from V and 7 bases from J, the gap between germline ends came to 14 bases. This CDR3 is CASSLPGHSSEAFF. The CDR3, as DNA: TGTGCCAGCAGTTTACCGGGACACTCGAGTGAAGCTTTCTTT. The whole variable domain, remainder taken from reference TRBV28 and TRBJ1-1, is DVKVTQSSRYLVKRTGEKVFLECVQDMDHENMFWYRQDPGLGLRLIYFSYDVKMKEKGDIPEGYSVSREKKERFSLILESASTNQTSMYLCASSLPGHSSEAFFGQGTRLTVV.

The table lists this clone with a count of one. CDR3: CASSLGTVNEKLFF. CDR3 sequence (DNA): TGTGCCAGCAGCTTAGGGACAGTGAATGAAAAACTGTTTTTT. The rearrangement joins TRBV7-8 to TRBJ1-4, with D possibly being TRBD1 (6 bases). CDR1 and CDR2 (germline): SGHVS, FQNEAQ. This CDR3 region has 14 residues. Trimming took off 1 base at V and 5 bases at J, with 8 bases between the two ends.

A few counts support this clone. The chain has TRBV12-3 or TRBV12-4 and TRBJ2-1, with D hard to call. V was clipped by 4 bases and J by 7 bases, with 8 bases between them. The CDR3 is made up of 12 amino acids. This chain's CDR3 is CASSSLGNEQFF. The CDR3 DNA reads as TGTGCCAGCAGTTCCCTCGGGAATGAGCAGTTCTTC.